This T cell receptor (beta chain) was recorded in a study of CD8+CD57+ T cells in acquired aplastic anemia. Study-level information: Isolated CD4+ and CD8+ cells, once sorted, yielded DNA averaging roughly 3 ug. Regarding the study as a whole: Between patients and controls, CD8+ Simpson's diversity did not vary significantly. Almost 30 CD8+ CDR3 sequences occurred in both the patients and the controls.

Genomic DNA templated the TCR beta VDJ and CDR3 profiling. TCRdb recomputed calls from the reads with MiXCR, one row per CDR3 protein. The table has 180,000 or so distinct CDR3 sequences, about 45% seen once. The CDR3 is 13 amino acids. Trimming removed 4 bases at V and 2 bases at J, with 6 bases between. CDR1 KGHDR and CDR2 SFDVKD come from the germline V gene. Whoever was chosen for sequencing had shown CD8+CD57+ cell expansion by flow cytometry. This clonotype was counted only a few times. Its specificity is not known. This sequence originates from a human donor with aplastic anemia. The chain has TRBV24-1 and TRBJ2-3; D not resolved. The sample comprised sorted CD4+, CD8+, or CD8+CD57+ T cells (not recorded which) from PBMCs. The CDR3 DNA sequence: TGTGCCACCAGTGACCCGGACACAGATACGCAGTATTTT. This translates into CATSDPDTDTQYF.